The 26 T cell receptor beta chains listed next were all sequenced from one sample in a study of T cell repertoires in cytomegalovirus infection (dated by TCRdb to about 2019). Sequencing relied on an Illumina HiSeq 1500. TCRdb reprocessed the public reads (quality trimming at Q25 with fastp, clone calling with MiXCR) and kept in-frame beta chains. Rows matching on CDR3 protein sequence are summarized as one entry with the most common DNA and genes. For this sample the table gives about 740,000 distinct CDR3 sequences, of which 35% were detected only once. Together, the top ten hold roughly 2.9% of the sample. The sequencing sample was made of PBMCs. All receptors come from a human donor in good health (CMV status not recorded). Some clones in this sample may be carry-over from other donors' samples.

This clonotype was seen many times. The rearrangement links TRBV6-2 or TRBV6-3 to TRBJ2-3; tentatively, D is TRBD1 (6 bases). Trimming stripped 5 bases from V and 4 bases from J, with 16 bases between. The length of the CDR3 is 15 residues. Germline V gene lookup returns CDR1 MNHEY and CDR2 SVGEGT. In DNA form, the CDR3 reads TGTGCCAGCAGTACAGGGAATAATATCCCAGATACGCAGTATTTT. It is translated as CASSTGNNIPDTQYF.

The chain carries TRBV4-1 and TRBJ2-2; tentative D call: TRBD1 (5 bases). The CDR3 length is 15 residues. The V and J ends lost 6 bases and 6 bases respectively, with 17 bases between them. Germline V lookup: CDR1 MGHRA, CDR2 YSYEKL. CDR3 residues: CASSRTQGIPGELFF. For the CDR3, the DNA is TGCGCCAGCAGTCGAACGCAGGGAATCCCCGGGGAGCTGTTTTTT.

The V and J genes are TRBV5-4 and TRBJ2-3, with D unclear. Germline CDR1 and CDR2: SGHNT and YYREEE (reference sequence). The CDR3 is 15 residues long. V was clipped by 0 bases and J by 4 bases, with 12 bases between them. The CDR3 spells CASSLEVGLSDTQYF. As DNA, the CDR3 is TGTGCCAGCAGCTTGGAAGTGGGTTTGTCAGATACGCAGTATTTT.

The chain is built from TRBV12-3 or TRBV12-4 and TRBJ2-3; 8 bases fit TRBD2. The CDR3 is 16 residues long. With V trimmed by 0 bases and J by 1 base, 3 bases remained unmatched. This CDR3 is CASSLALGRGTDTQYF. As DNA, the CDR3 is TGTGCCAGCAGTTTAGCGCTCGGGAGGGGCACAGATACGCAGTATTTT.

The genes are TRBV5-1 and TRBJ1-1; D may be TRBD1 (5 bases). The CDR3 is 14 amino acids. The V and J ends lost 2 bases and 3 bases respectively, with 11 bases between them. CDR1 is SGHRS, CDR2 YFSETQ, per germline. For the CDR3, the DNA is TGCGCCAGCAGCTTTGACAGTTCGGACACTGAAGCTTTCTTT. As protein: CASSFDSSDTEAFF.

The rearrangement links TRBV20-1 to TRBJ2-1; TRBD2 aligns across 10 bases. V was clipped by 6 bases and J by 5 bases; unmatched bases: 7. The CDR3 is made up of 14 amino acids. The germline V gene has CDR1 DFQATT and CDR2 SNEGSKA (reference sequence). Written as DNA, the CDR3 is TGCAGTGCAACCGGACTAGCGGACGACAATGAGCAGTTCTTC. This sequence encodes CSATGLADDNEQFF.

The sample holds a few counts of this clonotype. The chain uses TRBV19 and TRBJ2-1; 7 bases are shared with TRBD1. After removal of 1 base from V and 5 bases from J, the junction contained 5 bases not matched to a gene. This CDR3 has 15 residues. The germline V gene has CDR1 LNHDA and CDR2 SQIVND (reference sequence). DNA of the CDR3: TGTGCCAGTAGTATAGCCCCGACAGGGCACAATGAGCAGTTCTTC. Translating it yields CASSIAPTGHNEQFF.

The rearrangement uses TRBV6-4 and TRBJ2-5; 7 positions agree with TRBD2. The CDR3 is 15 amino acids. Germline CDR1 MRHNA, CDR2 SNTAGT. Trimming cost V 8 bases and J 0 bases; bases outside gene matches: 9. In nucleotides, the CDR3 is TGTGCCAGCTCAGAAGGGAGGGCCGACCAAGAGACCCAGTACTTC. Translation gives CASSEGRADQETQYF.

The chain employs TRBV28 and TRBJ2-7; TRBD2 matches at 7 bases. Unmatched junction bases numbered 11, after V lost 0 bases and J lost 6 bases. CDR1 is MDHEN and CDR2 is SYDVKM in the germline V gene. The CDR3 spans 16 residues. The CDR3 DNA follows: TGTGCCAGCAGTTTATGGGGGGAGGGCGGTCTTTCCGAGCAGTACTTC. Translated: CASSLWGEGGLSEQYF. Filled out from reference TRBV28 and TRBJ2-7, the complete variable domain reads DVKVTQSSRYLVKRTGEKVFLECVQDMDHENMFWYRQDPGLGLRLIYFSYDVKMKEKGDIPEGYSVSREKKERFSLILESASTNQTSMYLCASSLWGEGGLSEQYFGPGTRLTVT.

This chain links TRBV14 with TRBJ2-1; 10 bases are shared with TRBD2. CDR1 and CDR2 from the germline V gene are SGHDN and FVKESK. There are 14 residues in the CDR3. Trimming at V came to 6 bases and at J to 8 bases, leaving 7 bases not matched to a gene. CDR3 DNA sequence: TGTGCCAGCAGACCGAGCGGGGGGGCCTATGAGCAGTTCTTC. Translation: CASRPSGGAYEQFF.

The CDR3 DNA follows: TGTGCCAGCAGCTTGGAGAATGAGGGCTATGGAGGCTACACCTTC. Its protein product is CASSLENEGYGGYTF. This chain links TRBV5-5 with TRBJ1-2; D is undetermined. Germline V gene data show CDR1 as SGHKS and CDR2 as YYEKEE (reference sequence). Between the trimmed V and J ends, which lost 0 bases and 8 bases, there was a span of 17 bases. This CDR3 has 15 residues.

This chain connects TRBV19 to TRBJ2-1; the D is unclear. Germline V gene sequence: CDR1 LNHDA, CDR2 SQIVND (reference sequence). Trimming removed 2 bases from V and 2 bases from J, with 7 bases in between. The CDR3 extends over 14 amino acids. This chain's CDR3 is CASSIQTTYNEQFF. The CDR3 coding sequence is TGTGCCAGTAGTATACAGACGACCTACAATGAGCAGTTCTTC.

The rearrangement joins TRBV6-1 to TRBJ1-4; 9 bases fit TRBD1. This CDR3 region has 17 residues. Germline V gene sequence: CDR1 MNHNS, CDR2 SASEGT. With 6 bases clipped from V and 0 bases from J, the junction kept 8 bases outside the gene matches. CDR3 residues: CASRPGTGYTTNEKLFF. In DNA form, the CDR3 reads TGTGCCAGCAGACCCGGGACAGGGTATACAACTAATGAAAAACTGTTTTTT.

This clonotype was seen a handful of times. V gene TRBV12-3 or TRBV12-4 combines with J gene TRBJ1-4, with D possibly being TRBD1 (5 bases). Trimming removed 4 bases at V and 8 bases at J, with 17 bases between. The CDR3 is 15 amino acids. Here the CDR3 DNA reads TGTGCCAGCAGTTCACCTACAGTGAGGGGAGAAAAACTGTTTTTT. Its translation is CASSSPTVRGEKLFF.

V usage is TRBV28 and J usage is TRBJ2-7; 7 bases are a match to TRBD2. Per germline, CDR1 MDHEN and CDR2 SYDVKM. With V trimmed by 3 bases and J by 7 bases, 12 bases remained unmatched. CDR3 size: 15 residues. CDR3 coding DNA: TGTGCCAGCAGTTTTTCCCTAGGGGAGGGATATGAGCAGTACTTC. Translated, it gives CASSFSLGEGYEQYF.

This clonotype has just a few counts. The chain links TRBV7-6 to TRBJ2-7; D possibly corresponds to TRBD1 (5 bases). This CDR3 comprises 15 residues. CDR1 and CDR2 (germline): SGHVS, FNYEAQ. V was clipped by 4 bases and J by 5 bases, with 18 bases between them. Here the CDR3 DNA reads TGTGCCAGCAGCTCCCCCCCGGCAGGGTATAACGAGCAGTACTTC. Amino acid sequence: CASSSPPAGYNEQYF.

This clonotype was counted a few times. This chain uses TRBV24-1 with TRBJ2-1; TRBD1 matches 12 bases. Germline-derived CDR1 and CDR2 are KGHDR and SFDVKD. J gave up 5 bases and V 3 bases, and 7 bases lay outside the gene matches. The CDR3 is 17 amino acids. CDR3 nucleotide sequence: TGTGCCACCAGTGATGACCCCCGGGACAGGGGGCACAATGAGCAGTTCTTC. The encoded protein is CATSDDPRDRGHNEQFF.

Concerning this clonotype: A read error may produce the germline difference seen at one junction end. The CDR3 sequence is CASSEDSYNEQIF. CDR3 coding DNA: TGTGCCAGCAGCGAGGATTCCTACAATGAGCAGATCTTC. The rearrangement uses TRBV9 and TRBJ2-1; D gene unclear. The length of the CDR3 is 13 residues. Germline V gene lookup returns CDR1 SGDLS and CDR2 YYNGEE.

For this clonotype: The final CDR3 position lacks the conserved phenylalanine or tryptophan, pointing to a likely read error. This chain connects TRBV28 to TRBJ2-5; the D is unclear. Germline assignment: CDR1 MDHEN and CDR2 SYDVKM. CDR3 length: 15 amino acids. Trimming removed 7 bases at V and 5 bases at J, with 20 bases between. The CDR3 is CASNLPGPGQETQYC. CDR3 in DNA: TGTGCCAGCAACCTACCGGGCCCCGGGCAGGAGACCCAGTACTGC.

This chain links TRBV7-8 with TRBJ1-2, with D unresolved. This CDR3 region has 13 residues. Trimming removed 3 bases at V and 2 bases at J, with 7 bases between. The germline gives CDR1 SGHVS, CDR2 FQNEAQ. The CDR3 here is CASSFSKNYGYTF. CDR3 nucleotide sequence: TGTGCCAGCAGCTTCTCAAAGAACTATGGCTACACCTTC.

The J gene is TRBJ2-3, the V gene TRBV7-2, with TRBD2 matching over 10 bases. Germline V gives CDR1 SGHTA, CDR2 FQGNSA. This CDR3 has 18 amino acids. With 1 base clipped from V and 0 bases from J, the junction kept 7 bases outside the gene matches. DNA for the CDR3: TGTGCCAGCAGCTTAGAACTAGCGGGGACGACTAGCACAGATACGCAGTATTTT. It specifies CASSLELAGTTSTDTQYF. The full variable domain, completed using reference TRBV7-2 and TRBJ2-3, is GAGVSQSPSNKVTEKGKDVELRCDPISGHTALYWYRQSLGQGLEFLIYFQGNSAPDKSGLPSDRFSAERTGGSVSTLTIQRTQQEDSAVYLCASSLELAGTTSTDTQYFGPGTRLTVL.

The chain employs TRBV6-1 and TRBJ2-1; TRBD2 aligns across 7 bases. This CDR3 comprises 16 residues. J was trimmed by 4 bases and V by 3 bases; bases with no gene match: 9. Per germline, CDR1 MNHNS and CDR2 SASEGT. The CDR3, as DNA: TGTGCCAGCAGTGACCGGAAGGCTAGCGGATACAATGAGCAGTTCTTC. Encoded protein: CASSDRKASGYNEQFF.

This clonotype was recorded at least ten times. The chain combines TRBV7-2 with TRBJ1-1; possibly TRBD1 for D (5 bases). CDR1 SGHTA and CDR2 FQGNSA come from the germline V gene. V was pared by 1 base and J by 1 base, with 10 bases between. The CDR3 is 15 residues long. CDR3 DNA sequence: TGTGCCAGCAGCTTAGTTCAGGGTGGGAACACTGAAGCTTTCTTT. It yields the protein CASSLVQGGNTEAFF. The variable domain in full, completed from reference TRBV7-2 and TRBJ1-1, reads GAGVSQSPSNKVTEKGKDVELRCDPISGHTALYWYRQSLGQGLEFLIYFQGNSAPDKSGLPSDRFSAERTGGSVSTLTIQRTQQEDSAVYLCASSLVQGGNTEAFFGQGTRLTVV.

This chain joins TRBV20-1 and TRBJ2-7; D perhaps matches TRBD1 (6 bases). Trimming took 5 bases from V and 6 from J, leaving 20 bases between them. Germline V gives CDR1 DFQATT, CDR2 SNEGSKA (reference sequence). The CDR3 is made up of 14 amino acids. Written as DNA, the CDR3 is TGCAGTGCTCTCCCGGGACAACGCTCTGCCGAGCAGTACTTC. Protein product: CSALPGQRSAEQYF.

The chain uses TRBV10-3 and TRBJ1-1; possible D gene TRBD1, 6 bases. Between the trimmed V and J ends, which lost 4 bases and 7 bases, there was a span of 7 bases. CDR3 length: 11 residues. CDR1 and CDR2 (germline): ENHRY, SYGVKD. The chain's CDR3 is CAISGTDEAFF. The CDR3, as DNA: TGTGCCATCAGTGGGACAGATGAAGCTTTCTTT.

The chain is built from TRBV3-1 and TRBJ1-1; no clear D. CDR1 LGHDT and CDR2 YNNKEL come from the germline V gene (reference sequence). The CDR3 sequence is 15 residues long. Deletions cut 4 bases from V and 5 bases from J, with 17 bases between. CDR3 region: CASSLGGLAGTEAFF. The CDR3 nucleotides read TGTGCCAGCAGCCTGGGAGGGCTCGCGGGAACTGAAGCTTTCTTT.